A single sample gave rise to the 26 T cell receptor beta chains below, sequenced in a study of T cell responses to AZD1222 COVID-19 vaccine. Libraries were prepared by immunoSEQ multiplex PCR; TCRdb keeps only in-frame clonotypes and omits some of them. The sample lists almost 55,000 clones; around 80% were seen once. The sample here was peripheral blood, taken on day 0 of AZD1222 vaccination. These receptor sequences come from an adult in good health.

This clone was seen only once. This chain joins TRBV9 and TRBJ2-1; D perhaps matches TRBD2 (5 bases). V lost 0 bases and J lost 10, with 20 bases in between. CDR1 is SGDLS and CDR2 is YYNGEE in the germline V gene. The CDR3 loop spans 16 amino acids. In nucleotides, the CDR3 is TGTGCCAGCAGCGTAGTTAGCGCATCCATAGCTGGCGAGCAGTTCTTC. Translated, it gives CASSVVSASIAGEQFF.

The chain uses TRBV6-2 or TRBV6-3 and TRBJ1-6; D gene ambiguous. CDR3 length: 15 amino acids. Germline CDR1 reads MNHEY; CDR2 reads SVGEGT. Trimming left V 2 bases short and J 8 bases short, with 13 bases between. The CDR3 spells CASSYRRARDSPLHF. The DNA of the CDR3 is TGTGCCAGCAGTTACCGGAGGGCTAGGGATTCACCCCTCCACTTT.

This chain links TRBV18 with TRBJ1-3; no definite D call. This CDR3 has 14 residues. The germline CDR1 and CDR2 sequences are KGHSH and LQKENI. Trimming shortened V by 1 base and J by 4 bases, and 8 bases separated the two germline ends. The CDR3 region is CASSPQGAGNTIYF. In nucleotides, the CDR3 is TGTGCCAGCTCACCACAGGGAGCAGGAAACACCATATATTTT.

This sequence joins TRBV10-3 and TRBJ2-7; D unclear. V lost 2 bases and J 6 bases, leaving 8 bases between the germline ends. The V gene's germline CDR1 is ENHRY and CDR2 SYGVKD. The CDR3 is made up of 12 amino acids. DNA for the CDR3: TGTGCCATCAGTGAGGCCGGGCCCGAGCAGTACTTC. This codes for CAISEAGPEQYF.

V usage is TRBV28 and J usage is TRBJ1-2; D call uncertain. The CDR3 is made up of 14 amino acids. V lost 5 bases, J lost 0 bases, and 10 bases lay in between. Germline V gives CDR1 MDHEN, CDR2 SYDVKM. CDR3 region: CASSPRRSNYGYTF. The CDR3 region has the DNA TGTGCCAGCAGTCCCCGTCGGTCTAACTATGGCTACACCTTC.

The rearrangement joins TRBV14 to TRBJ1-1, with unresolved D. Germline CDR1 is SGHDN and CDR2 is FVKESK. This CDR3 region has 13 residues. Trimming removed 3 bases from V and 0 bases from J, with 5 bases in between. The CDR3 coding sequence is TGTGCCAGCAGCCAGGGAATGAACACTGAAGCTTTCTTT. Translation: CASSQGMNTEAFF.

V is TRBV7-2 and J is TRBJ1-2; D unresolved. Trimming left V 4 bases short and J 8 bases short, with 11 bases between. In germline, CDR1 is SGHTA, CDR2 FQGNSA. The CDR3 spans 12 residues. Here the CDR3 reads CASSSGLGGYTF. As DNA, the CDR3 is TGTGCCAGCAGCTCGGGTCTCGGAGGCTACACCTTC. Together with reference TRBV7-2 and TRBJ1-2, the CDR3 gives the full variable domain: GAGVSQSPSNKVTEKGKDVELRCDPISGHTALYWYRQSLGQGLEFLIYFQGNSAPDKSGLPSDRFSAERTGGSVSTLTIQRTQQEDSAVYLCASSSGLGGYTFGSGTRLTVV.

This clone counts as medium-sized. V usage is TRBV2 and J usage is TRBJ1-5; 9 nucleotides line up with TRBD1. Germline CDR1 and CDR2: SNHLY and FYNNEI. This CDR3 has 16 residues. Trimming at V came to 6 bases and at J to 3 bases, leaving 9 bases not matched to a gene. The CDR3: CASRLQGAGVNQPQHF. CDR3 nucleotides: TGTGCCAGCAGGTTACAGGGGGCTGGGGTCAATCAGCCCCAGCATTTT.

This chain connects TRBV6-2 or TRBV6-3 to TRBJ1-5; D remains ambiguous. The CDR3 has 14 amino acids. V gave up 0 bases and J gave up 4 bases, with 7 bases separating them. Germline loops: CDR1 MNHEY, CDR2 SVGEGT. The CDR3 protein is CASSYSGRNQPQHF. CDR3 nucleotides: TGTGCCAGCAGTTACTCGGGGAGGAATCAGCCCCAGCATTTT.

The chain couples TRBV15 to TRBJ1-5; D perhaps matches TRBD1 (5 bases). This CDR3 contains 14 residues. The germline CDR1 and CDR2 sequences are LNHNV and YYDKDF (reference sequence). Trimming pared 3 bases from V and 6 bases from J, leaving 12 bases between. The CDR3 bases are TGTGCCACCAGCAGGGGGCCTCAAACTCAGCCCCAGCATTTT. It yields the protein CATSRGPQTQPQHF.

The chain employs TRBV25-1 and TRBJ1-2; D remains unclear. The CDR3 is 12 residues long. Germline lookup yields CDR1 MGHDK and CDR2 SYGVNS. V was trimmed by 2 bases and J by 7 bases, leaving 8 bases between them. The CDR3 spells CASSELGSGYTF. CDR3 nucleotide sequence: TGTGCCAGCAGTGAACTTGGGTCTGGCTACACCTTC.

This chain connects TRBV29-1 to TRBJ1-3, with 7 bases aligning to TRBD1. The germline V gene has CDR1 SQVTM and CDR2 ANQGSEA. V trimming: 7 bases; J trimming: 0 bases; junction bases outside the gene matches: 3. This CDR3 comprises 13 residues. DNA of the CDR3: TGCAGCGCCGGGGACAGCTCTGGAAACACCATATATTTT. It codes for CSAGDSSGNTIYF.

CDR3: CASMEGGVREKLFF. The CDR3 bases are TGTGCCAGCATGGAAGGTGGGGTTAGAGAAAAACTGTTTTTT. The genes are TRBV4-2 and TRBJ1-4; D uncertain. Germline V CDR1 and CDR2: LGHNA, YNFKEQ. The germline V and J ends were trimmed by 7 bases and 8 bases, with 17 bases remaining between them. CDR3 length: 14 amino acids.

The chain carries TRBV7-2 and TRBJ2-5; weak D call: TRBD2 (5 bases). This CDR3 is built from 16 residues. Germline CDR1 and CDR2: SGHTA and FQGNSA. Deletions cut 2 bases from V and 1 base from J, with 14 bases between. CDR3 sequence: CASSLFGPSIQETQYF. The CDR3 DNA is TGTGCCAGCAGCTTATTTGGCCCTAGCATCCAAGAGACCCAGTACTTC.

This chain connects TRBV19 to TRBJ2-3, with 8 bases identical to TRBD2. Looked up from germline, CDR1 is LNHDA and CDR2 is SQIVND (reference sequence). The CDR3 extends over 14 amino acids. V was pared by 3 bases and J by 4 bases, with 3 bases of the junction left unmatched. This CDR3 reads CASSMAGGSDTQYF. For the CDR3, the DNA is TGTGCCAGTAGTATGGCGGGGGGATCAGATACGCAGTATTTT.

V usage is TRBV19 and J usage is TRBJ2-4; maybe TRBD1 (6 bases). V gave up 5 bases and J gave up 8 bases, with 13 bases separating them. The V gene's germline CDR1 is LNHDA and CDR2 SQIVND (reference sequence). The CDR3 spans 13 residues. The CDR3 sequence is CASSPRGFDIQYF. DNA of the CDR3: TGTGCCAGTAGTCCCAGGGGTTTCGACATTCAGTACTTC.

The CDR3 protein is CASSSTVYGYTF. For the CDR3, the DNA is TGTGCCAGCAGCTCCACCGTCTATGGCTACACCTTC. The rearrangement uses TRBV28 and TRBJ1-2; D is unresolved. Germline V lookup: CDR1 MDHEN, CDR2 SYDVKM. The CDR3 totals 12 residues. Trimming took off 6 bases at V and 4 bases at J, with 9 bases between the two ends.

The chain has TRBV2 and TRBJ2-2, with 11 bases that match TRBD1. Per germline, CDR1 SNHLY and CDR2 FYNNEI. The CDR3 totals 15 residues. The junction had 8 bases not matched to a gene; V was cut back by 7 bases and J by 7 bases. CDR3 sequence reads: CASNSGQGAGGELFF. The CDR3 DNA is TGTGCCAGCAACTCAGGACAGGGGGCGGGCGGGGAGCTGTTTTTT. Full variable domain (remainder filled in from reference TRBV2 and TRBJ2-2): EPEVTQTPSHQVTQMGQEVILRCVPISNHLYFYWYRQILGQKVEFLVSFYNNEISEKSEIFDDQFSVERPDGSNFTLKIRSTKLEDSAMYFCASNSGQGAGGELFFGEGSRLTVL.

The rearrangement joins TRBV7-2 to TRBJ1-1, with D uncertain. The CDR3 has 15 residues. V lost 0 bases, J lost 3 bases, and 11 bases lay in between. CDR1 SGHTA and CDR2 FQGNSA come from the germline V gene. CDR3 sequence (DNA): TGTGCCAGCAGCTTAGCCCCTACACGGGACACTGAAGCTTTCTTT. Translation gives CASSLAPTRDTEAFF.

This chain uses TRBV15 with TRBJ1-1, with 10 bases aligning to TRBD1. Per the germline V gene, CDR1 is LNHNV and CDR2 is YYDKDF (reference sequence). This CDR3 is 14 amino acids long. J was trimmed by 4 bases and V by 7 bases; bases with no gene match: 6. The CDR3 is CATKVDRGITEAFF. CDR3 DNA: TGTGCCACCAAGGTGGACAGGGGGATCACTGAAGCTTTCTTT. The variable domain in full, completed from reference TRBV15 and TRBJ1-1, reads DAMVIQNPRYQVTQFGKPVTLSCSQTLNHNVMYWYQQKSSQAPKLLFHYYDKDFNNEADTPDNFQSRRPNTSFCFLDIRSPGLGDTAMYLCATKVDRGITEAFFGQGTRLTVV.

This sequence joins TRBV18 and TRBJ1-1; D unclear. This CDR3 has 14 residues. V shed 1 base and J shed 6 bases, with 12 bases lying between them. Germline V lookup: CDR1 KGHSH, CDR2 LQKENI. Written as DNA, the CDR3 is TGTGCCAGCTCACCACAGGAGGGCGGGGCTGAAGCTTTCTTT. It translates to CASSPQEGGAEAFF.

The rearrangement uses TRBV19 and TRBJ1-1; 10 nucleotides match TRBD1. V lost 5 bases, J lost 5 bases, and 8 bases stayed unmatched. The CDR3 sequence is 15 residues long. Germline CDR1 reads LNHDA; CDR2 reads SQIVND (reference sequence). This chain's CDR3 is CASSSSPGQGTEAFF. CDR3 sequence (DNA): TGTGCCAGTAGTTCGTCACCGGGACAGGGGACTGAAGCTTTCTTT. Complete variable domain (other parts from reference TRBV19 and TRBJ1-1): DGGITQSPKYLFRKEGQNVTLSCEQNLNHDAMYWYRQDPGQGLRLIYYSQIVNDFQKGDIAEGYSVSREKKESFPLTVTSAQKNPTAFYLCASSSSPGQGTEAFFGQGTRLTVV.

The V call is TRBV27, the J call TRBJ1-5; no definite D call. Germline values: CDR1 MNHEY, CDR2 SMNVEV (reference sequence). Trimming pared 3 bases from V and 4 bases from J, leaving 7 bases between. The CDR3 covers 13 residues. The CDR3 DNA follows: TGTGCCAGCAGTTTCTCTTGGAATCAGCCCCAGCATTTT. The encoded protein is CASSFSWNQPQHF.

This chain connects TRBV7-9 to TRBJ2-3; no clear D gene. V lost 3 bases and J lost 1, with 8 bases in between. CDR1 and CDR2 from the germline V gene are SEHNR and FQNEAQ (reference sequence). The length of the CDR3 is 14 residues. The CDR3: CASSFDGRTDTQYF. CDR3 nucleotide sequence: TGTGCCAGCAGCTTTGACGGACGCACAGATACGCAGTATTTT.

This rearrangement joins TRBV5-1 to TRBJ1-1; TRBD1 aligns across 7 bases. Trimming removed 0 bases from V and 0 bases from J; junction bases left unmatched: 8. CDR1 SGHRS and CDR2 YFSETQ come from the germline V gene. The CDR3 totals 17 residues. In DNA, the CDR3 is TGCGCCAGCAGCTTGGCCCGGGCAGGGGGGATGAACACTGAAGCTTTCTTT. Translating it yields CASSLARAGGMNTEAFF.

The chain combines TRBV13 with TRBJ2-1; 10 nucleotides align to TRBD2. Germline loops: CDR1 PRHDT, CDR2 FYEKMQ (reference sequence). The CDR3 is made up of 16 amino acids. The trim removed 4 bases at V and 7 bases at J, leaving 10 bases unmatched. The chain's CDR3 is CASSSALAGDGNEQFF. CDR3 nucleotides: TGTGCCAGCAGCTCCGCTCTAGCGGGGGACGGAAATGAGCAGTTCTTC.